These 10 T cell receptor beta chains came from one sample sequenced in a study of blood T cells in healthy people across ages. A second PCR, run for roughly 6 to 11 cycles, used a sample-barcoded 5' primer plus a J-beta primer mix. Each CDR3 protein is one row after TCRdb ran MiXCR on the 5' RACE reads. The repertoire consists of about 800,000 distinct CDR3 sequences, with roughly 25% occurring once and the leading ten covering 3% to 4.5%. This same sample was also part of a study on T cells of mothers and their children.

The specimen sequenced was blood. All receptors derive from a boy younger than 18 in good health.

This clonotype was observed many times. The J gene is TRBJ1-2, the V gene TRBV28; 8 bases align to TRBD1. With V trimmed by 1 base and J by 8 bases, 12 bases remained unmatched. Germline lookup yields CDR1 MDHEN and CDR2 SYDVKM. The CDR3 runs to 16 residues. The CDR3 bases are TGTGCCAGCAGTTTATTTCGGTCGGGCAGGGGGCAAGGCTACACCTTC. Encoded protein: CASSLFRSGRGQGYTF.

This sequence joins TRBV12-3 or TRBV12-4 and TRBJ2-1; 13 nucleotides align to TRBD2. Unmatched junction bases numbered 3, after V lost 6 bases and J lost 7 bases. This CDR3 is 14 amino acids long. The CDR3 here is CASRVTSGRNEQFF. DNA for the CDR3: TGTGCCAGCAGGGTGACTAGCGGGAGGAATGAGCAGTTCTTC.

This clonotype has a handful of counts. One junction end does not reproduce the germline sequence, and a read error may be involved. As DNA, the CDR3 is TGCGCCTGCAGCTTGGGCGGACCCTCTGGGGCCAACGTCCTGACTTTC. Its protein is CACSLGGPSGANVLTF. This chain joins TRBV5-1 and TRBJ2-6; unclear D gene. This CDR3 has 16 residues. Looked up from germline, CDR1 is SGHRS and CDR2 is YFSETQ.

The V call is TRBV10-3, the J call TRBJ2-3; D perhaps matches TRBD2 (6 bases). From germline, CDR1 is ENHRY and CDR2 SYGVKD. V lost 10 bases to trimming and J lost 6 bases, with 14 bases between them. The CDR3 runs to 12 residues. This CDR3 reads CATGDSKDTQYF. Here the CDR3 DNA reads TGTGCCACCGGGGACTCCAAGGATACGCAGTATTTT.

The chain combines TRBV30 with TRBJ1-1; D gene unclear. This CDR3 spans 13 amino acids. CDR1 and CDR2 (germline): GTSNPN, SVGIG (reference sequence). Trimming took 2 bases from V and 4 from J, leaving 11 bases between them. CDR3 nucleotide sequence: TGTGCCTGGAGTAGGGATGATGGCACTGAAGCTTTCTTT. As protein: CAWSRDDGTEAFF. The full variable domain, completed using reference TRBV30 and TRBJ1-1, is SQTIHQWPATLVQPVGSPLSLECTVEGTSNPNLYWYRQAAGRGLQLLFYSVGIGQISSEVPQNLSASRPQDRQFILSSKKLLLSDSGFYLCAWSRDDGTEAFFGQGTRLTVV.

The chain employs TRBV20-1 and TRBJ2-5, with D maybe TRBD1 (5 bases). The J call is uncertain, as TRBJ2-1 better fits the DNA end. The CDR3 loop spans 11 amino acids. CDR1 is DFQATT and CDR2 is SNEGSKA in the germline V gene (reference sequence). The CDR3 here is CSAGHNNEQFF. The DNA of the CDR3 is TGCAGTGCAGGACACAACAATGAGCAGTTCTTC.

The CDR3 loop reads CASSTAGGSYNEQFF. CDR3 nucleotide sequence: TGTGCCAGCAGCACAGCGGGAGGGTCCTACAATGAGCAGTTCTTC. The chain recombines TRBV28 with TRBJ2-1, with 10 positions matching TRBD2. The ends lost 6 bases at V and 1 base at J; junction bases unmatched: 3. This CDR3 has 15 amino acids. The germline CDR1 and CDR2 sequences are MDHEN and SYDVKM.

V is TRBV28 and J is TRBJ2-1, with 13 bases that match TRBD2. Matching the DNA end better, TRBJ2-7 makes the J call doubtful. Germline CDR1 is MDHEN and CDR2 is SYDVKM. CDR3 size: 17 residues. The CDR3 DNA follows: TGTGCCAGCAGGACAGTGCCCGGGACTAGCGGGACCTACGAGCAGTACTTC. It encodes CASRTVPGTSGTYEQYF.

The CDR3 DNA sequence: TGTGCCAGCAGCTTATTTTTATGGGGGCTTGGCGAGCAGTACTTC. Its protein product is CASSLFLWGLGEQYF. V gene TRBV7-2 combines with J gene TRBJ2-7, with a tentative D call TRBD1 (6 bases). The CDR3 runs 15 residues. Germline lookup yields CDR1 SGHTA and CDR2 FQGNSA. V gave up 2 bases and J gave up 6 bases, with 17 bases separating them.

The sample holds a few counts of this clonotype. The rearrangement links TRBV20-1 to TRBJ1-1; D perhaps matches TRBD1 (5 bases). Trimming removed 6 bases from V and 6 bases from J, with 17 bases in between. CDR1 and CDR2 from the germline V gene are DFQATT and SNEGSKA (reference sequence). The CDR3 contains 13 residues. The CDR3 coding sequence is TGCAGTGCAACACGGGGGGAAGCATCTGAAGCTTTCTTT. Amino acids: CSATRGEASEAFF.